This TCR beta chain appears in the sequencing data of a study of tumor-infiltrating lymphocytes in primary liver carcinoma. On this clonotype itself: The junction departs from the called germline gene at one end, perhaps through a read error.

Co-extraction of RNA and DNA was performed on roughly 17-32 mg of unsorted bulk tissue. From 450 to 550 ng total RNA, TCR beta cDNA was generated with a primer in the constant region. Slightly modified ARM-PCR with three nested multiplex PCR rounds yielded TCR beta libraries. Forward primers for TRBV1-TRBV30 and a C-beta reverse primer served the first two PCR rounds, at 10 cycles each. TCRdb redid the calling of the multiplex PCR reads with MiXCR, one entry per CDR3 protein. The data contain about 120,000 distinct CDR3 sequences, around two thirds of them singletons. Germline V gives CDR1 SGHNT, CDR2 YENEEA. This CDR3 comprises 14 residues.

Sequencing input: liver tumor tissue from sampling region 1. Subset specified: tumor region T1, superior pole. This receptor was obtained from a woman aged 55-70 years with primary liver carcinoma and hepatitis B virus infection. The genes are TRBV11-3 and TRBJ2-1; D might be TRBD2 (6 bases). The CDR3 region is CASSSAGPHNKQFF. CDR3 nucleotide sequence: TGTGCCAGCAGCTCCGCGGGGCCCCACAATAAGCAGTTCTTC.